This T cell receptor (beta chain) was documented in a study of blood T cell repertoires in COVID-19. Repertoires were generated with immunoSEQ multiplex PCR, while TCRdb's copy carries only in-frame clones and drops some. Among 250,000 to 350,000 clones listed, approximately 89% were seen once. This CDR3 is 17 amino acids long. J was trimmed by 0 bases and V by 7 bases; bases with no gene match: 10. The V gene's germline CDR1 is SGHNT and CDR2 YYREEE (reference sequence). Sequencing input: peripheral blood. The chain joins TRBV5-4 to TRBJ2-2; 9 nucleotides align to TRBD1. This receptor was taken from a woman aged 55-70 years with acute or convalescent COVID-19. The CDR3 nucleotides read TGTGCCAGCGCCCGTCCGGGACAGGGATCGAACACCGGGGAGCTGTTTTTT. This translates into CASARPGQGSNTGELFF.